Listed here are 26 T cell receptor beta chains from one sample, sequenced in a study of blood T cell repertoires in COVID-19 (dated by TCRdb to the early 2020s). Receptor amplification or capture employed the immunoSEQ multiplex PCR assay. TCRdb took this table from immuneACCESS and kept in-frame rearrangements with V and J called. Such tables lack part of the clones; where checked against another copy, unresolved V genes explain under half of the gap, and the rest is unexplained. The table for this sample lists approximately 70,000 clones; roughly 92% of them were counted only once. Approximately 2.8% of the sample lies in the top ten. Material for sequencing was peripheral blood. Receptors originate from a man over 45 with COVID-19, enrolled during active disease.

The chain couples TRBV29-1 to TRBJ1-1; D perhaps matches TRBD1 (6 bases). The V and J ends lost 6 bases and 7 bases respectively, with 18 bases between them. Germline assignment: CDR1 SQVTM and CDR2 ANQGSEA. The CDR3 is 13 amino acids. The CDR3 sequence is CSVGEEGGYEAFF. DNA for the CDR3: TGCAGCGTAGGAGAAGAAGGGGGTTATGAAGCTTTCTTT.

The chain is built from TRBV7-2 and TRBJ2-5; 13 bases are shared with TRBD2. There are 17 residues in the CDR3. V gave up 5 bases and J gave up 4 bases; unmatched junction bases: 10. Germline CDR1 is SGHTA and CDR2 is FQGNSA. This CDR3 is CASSPPGLAGVRETQYF. CDR3 bases: TGTGCCAGCAGCCCCCCCGGACTAGCGGGAGTAAGAGAGACCCAGTACTTC.

V usage is TRBV5-1 and J usage is TRBJ2-3; 15 positions agree with TRBD2. This CDR3 is built from 15 residues. Trimming took 4 bases from V and 5 from J; bases not matched to a gene: 2. Germline V gene sequence: CDR1 SGHRS, CDR2 YFSETQ. The DNA of the CDR3 is TGCGCCAGCAGCCCGGGACTAGCGGGGGGAGATACGCAGTATTTT. It specifies CASSPGLAGGDTQYF. Filled out from reference TRBV5-1 and TRBJ2-3, the complete variable domain reads KAGVTQTPRYLIKTRGQQVTLSCSPISGHRSVSWYQQTPGQGLQFLFEYFSETQRNKGNFPGRFSGRQFSNSRSEMNVSTLELGDSALYLCASSPGLAGGDTQYFGPGTRLTVL.

The chain recombines TRBV19 with TRBJ2-2; 12 bases are a match to TRBD1. CDR1 and CDR2 (germline): LNHDA, SQIVND (reference sequence). With 2 bases clipped from V and 0 bases from J, the junction kept 10 bases outside the gene matches. There are 20 residues in the CDR3. The CDR3 reads CASSIPFWDRGRPNTGELFF. In DNA form, the CDR3 reads TGTGCCAGTAGTATACCCTTTTGGGACAGGGGGCGCCCGAACACCGGGGAGCTGTTTTTT.

The rearrangement joins TRBV4-3 to TRBJ1-1, with TRBD1 as a possible D gene (5 bases). Germline V gives CDR1 LGHNA, CDR2 YSLEER. The ends were cut back, 1 base at V and 1 base at J, with 7 bases in the middle. This CDR3 comprises 14 residues. Here the CDR3 DNA reads TGCGCCAGCAGCCAAGGGACACCGAACACTGAAGCTTTCTTT. It specifies CASSQGTPNTEAFF.

The chain has TRBV7-3 and TRBJ1-2; tentative D call: TRBD1 (6 bases). The CDR3 has 13 residues. CDR1 SGHTA and CDR2 FQGTGA come from the germline V gene. V was cut by 5 bases and J by 7 bases, with 14 bases left in between. In DNA form, the CDR3 reads TGTGCCAGCAGCGCAACAGGGTTCGGTGGCTACACCTTC. This encodes CASSATGFGGYTF. The entire variable domain, with the rest obtained from reference TRBV7-3 and TRBJ1-2, is as follows: GAGVSQTPSNKVTEKGKYVELRCDPISGHTALYWYRQSLGQGPEFLIYFQGTGAADDSGLPNDRFFAVRPEGSVSTLKIQRTERGDSAVYLCASSATGFGGYTFGSGTRLTVV.

Here the CDR3 DNA reads TGTGCCAGCAGTCCAGGGACAGGGGGCGCAGAATCTTTCTTT. This codes for CASSPGTGGAESFF. The V gene is TRBV27, the J gene TRBJ1-1; 12 positions match TRBD1. V was pared by 5 bases and J by 12 bases, with 10 bases of the junction left unmatched. The CDR3 consists of 14 residues. Germline V gene lookup returns CDR1 MNHEY and CDR2 SMNVEV (reference sequence).

CDR3 residues: CASRLQVHTEAFF. Here the CDR3 DNA reads TGTGCCAGCAGATTACAGGTCCACACTGAAGCTTTCTTT. This sequence joins TRBV6-5 and TRBJ1-1; perhaps TRBD1 as D (5 bases). The CDR3 totals 13 residues. Germline V gene data show CDR1 as MNHEY and CDR2 as SVGAGI. Trimming removed 6 bases at V and 3 bases at J, with 11 bases between.

This clone was recorded only once. The gene calls are TRBV6-5 and TRBJ2-1; D unresolved. In germline, CDR1 is MNHEY, CDR2 SVGAGI. This CDR3 has 11 amino acids. V lost 8 bases to trimming and J lost 7 bases, with 9 bases between them. The CDR3 region is CASRWLNEQFF. CDR3 DNA sequence: TGTGCCAGCCGGTGGTTGAATGAGCAGTTCTTC.

V gene TRBV5-1 combines with J gene TRBJ2-7; the match to TRBD1 covers 7 bases. The length of the CDR3 is 15 residues. Germline CDR1 reads SGHRS; CDR2 reads YFSETQ. The V segment lost 1 base and the J segment 4 bases; nucleotides outside the gene matches: 8. CDR3 amino acids: CASSLTGQLPYEQYF. As DNA, the CDR3 is TGCGCCAGCAGCTTGACGGGACAGTTACCTTACGAGCAGTACTTC. Supplemented by reference TRBV5-1 and TRBJ2-7, the full variable domain reads KAGVTQTPRYLIKTRGQQVTLSCSPISGHRSVSWYQQTPGQGLQFLFEYFSETQRNKGNFPGRFSGRQFSNSRSEMNVSTLELGDSALYLCASSLTGQLPYEQYFGPGTRLTVT.

This chain uses TRBV6-5 with TRBJ1-1, with TRBD1 matching over 9 bases. V was pared by 5 bases and J by 1 base, with 8 bases of the junction left unmatched. Germline values: CDR1 MNHEY, CDR2 SVGAGI. CDR3 length equals 16 residues. CDR3 loop: CASSHYTGGANTEAFF. The CDR3 DNA is TGTGCCAGCAGTCACTACACAGGGGGCGCGAACACTGAAGCTTTCTTT.

The CDR3 protein is CASSILAGGVAETQYF. The DNA for the CDR3 is TGTGCCAGTAGTATACTAGCGGGAGGAGTAGCAGAGACCCAGTACTTC. The chain combines TRBV19 with TRBJ2-5; TRBD2 matches 11 bases. Germline values: CDR1 LNHDA, CDR2 SQIVND (reference sequence). CDR3 size: 16 residues. V was pared by 2 bases and J by 4 bases, with 6 bases of the junction left unmatched.

V and J are TRBV5-1 and TRBJ1-1, with D perhaps matching TRBD1 (5 bases). Deletions cut 4 bases from V and 1 base from J, with 11 bases between. The CDR3 spans 14 residues. Germline V gene sequence: CDR1 SGHRS, CDR2 YFSETQ. The CDR3 protein is CASSRDSSNTEAFF. CDR3 nucleotides: TGCGCCAGCAGCCGCGACAGCTCGAACACTGAAGCTTTCTTT.

The CDR3 loop is CASSPAGGQGLGNQPQHF. CDR3 bases: TGTGCCAGCAGCCCTGCTGGCGGACAGGGGTTGGGCAATCAGCCCCAGCATTTT. The J gene is TRBJ1-5, the V gene TRBV4-2; 9 bases are shared with TRBD1. V was pared by 4 bases and J by 2 bases, with 12 bases of the junction left unmatched. This CDR3 is built from 18 residues. CDR1 LGHNA and CDR2 YNFKEQ come from the germline V gene.

This clone was observed a single time. The chain has TRBV12-5 and TRBJ2-2; 8 bases are shared with TRBD1. The V and J ends lost 8 bases and 2 bases, in that order; junction bases with no gene match: 4. Germline values: CDR1 LGHNT, CDR2 FRNRAP. The CDR3 length is 14 residues. In nucleotides, the CDR3 is TGTGCTAGTACAGGGGGAGGAAACACCGGGGAGCTGTTTTTT. Its protein product is CASTGGGNTGELFF.

V is TRBV20-1 and J is TRBJ1-6; a weak D match, TRBD1 (5 bases). Trimming cost V 3 bases and J 7 bases, with 10 bases left between them. The V gene's germline CDR1 is DFQATT and CDR2 SNEGSKA (reference sequence). The CDR3 contains 13 residues. CDR3 sequence reads: CSASFQGNSPLHF. CDR3 nucleotide sequence: TGCAGTGCTAGTTTTCAGGGCAATTCACCCCTCCACTTT.

A single count supports this clone. The CDR3 spells CASSTGLAGSSGEQFF. The CDR3 DNA follows: TGTGCCAGCAGCACAGGACTAGCGGGATCAAGTGGTGAGCAGTTCTTC. The genes are TRBV5-4 and TRBJ2-1, with 12 bases matching TRBD2. The CDR3 sequence is 16 residues long. Germline V gene lookup returns CDR1 SGHNT and CDR2 YYREEE (reference sequence). The junction had 11 bases not matched to a gene; V was cut back by 4 bases and J by 9 bases.

This clone came up a few times. This chain joins TRBV19 and TRBJ1-5; 8 bases map to TRBD1. CDR1 LNHDA and CDR2 SQIVND come from the germline V gene (reference sequence). Unmatched junction bases numbered 5, after V lost 5 bases and J lost 2 bases. CDR3 length: 15 amino acids. CDR3 nucleotide sequence: TGTGCCAGTAGTGATTCAGGGGGCGGCAATCAGCCCCAGCATTTT. Residues: CASSDSGGGNQPQHF. Using reference TRBV19 and TRBJ1-5 for the parts outside the CDR3, the full variable domain is DGGITQSPKYLFRKEGQNVTLSCEQNLNHDAMYWYRQDPGQGLRLIYYSQIVNDFQKGDIAEGYSVSREKKESFPLTVTSAQKNPTAFYLCASSDSGGGNQPQHFGDGTRLSIL.

The chain uses TRBV7-9 and TRBJ1-4, with D perhaps TRBD1 (5 bases). Germline V gene lookup returns CDR1 SEHNR and CDR2 FQNEAQ (reference sequence). This CDR3 contains 14 residues. V lost 3 bases, J lost 4 bases, and 9 bases lay in between. CDR3 DNA: TGTGCCAGCAGCTTGGGGCGGATTAATGAAAAACTGTTTTTT. It translates to CASSLGRINEKLFF. Full variable domain (outside the CDR3, taken from reference TRBV7-9 and TRBJ1-4): DTGVSQNPRHKITKRGQNVTFRCDPISEHNRLYWYRQTLGQGPEFLTYFQNEAQLEKSRLLSDRFSAERPKGSFSTLEIQRTEQGDSAMYLCASSLGRINEKLFFGSGTQLSVL.

The rearrangement joins TRBV5-1 to TRBJ2-3; 8 nucleotides line up with TRBD2. V lost 0 bases to trimming and J lost 2 bases; unmatched junction nucleotides: 5. The germline V gene encodes CDR1 SGHRS and CDR2 YFSETQ. The CDR3 length is 16 residues. DNA for the CDR3: TGCGCCAGCAGCTTGGCCGGGGGGGCAACCACAGATACGCAGTATTTT. Translation gives CASSLAGGATTDTQYF.

V and J are TRBV19 and TRBJ2-3, with a weak D call TRBD1 (5 bases). Germline V gene data show CDR1 as LNHDA and CDR2 as SQIVND (reference sequence). The V end lost 5 bases, the J end lost 0 bases, and 9 bases lay between the germline ends. The CDR3 sequence is 14 residues long. The CDR3 sequence is CASSPDRSTDTQYF. CDR3 nucleotide sequence: TGTGCCAGTAGTCCCGACAGAAGCACAGATACGCAGTATTTT.

The gene calls are TRBV30 and TRBJ2-3; 8 bases are a match to TRBD2. This CDR3 is built from 15 residues. CDR1 is GTSNPN, CDR2 SVGIG, per germline (reference sequence). After removal of 4 bases from V and 2 bases from J, the junction contained 8 bases not matched to a gene. The CDR3 nucleotides read TGTGCCTGGAAAGAAAGCGGGAGCGTCACAGATACGCAGTATTTT. Protein product: CAWKESGSVTDTQYF.

The rearrangement joins TRBV5-5 to TRBJ2-5; 10 bases are a match to TRBD1. Trimming removed 0 bases from V and 2 bases from J; junction bases left unmatched: 1. This CDR3 has 15 amino acids. CDR1 and CDR2 from the germline V gene are SGHKS and YYEKEE (reference sequence). Here the CDR3 reads CASSLGTGGQETQYF. CDR3 DNA: TGTGCCAGCAGCTTGGGGACAGGGGGACAAGAGACCCAGTACTTC.

This chain connects TRBV27 to TRBJ2-1; maybe TRBD2 (6 bases). Trimming pared 5 bases from V and 7 bases from J, leaving 18 bases between. The CDR3 is 15 residues long. Germline assignment: CDR1 MNHEY and CDR2 SMNVEV (reference sequence). CDR3 region: CASSPPGPRGNEQFF. CDR3 nucleotide sequence: TGTGCCAGCAGTCCCCCGGGACCGCGGGGAAATGAGCAGTTCTTC.

V gene TRBV5-4 combines with J gene TRBJ2-2, with TRBD2 identical over 7 bases. From germline, CDR1 is SGHNT and CDR2 YYREEE (reference sequence). After removal of 2 bases from V and 2 bases from J, the junction contained 6 bases not matched to a gene. The CDR3 has 16 amino acids. CDR3 in amino acids: CASSFASGTNTGELFF. The DNA of the CDR3 is TGTGCCAGCAGCTTCGCTAGCGGAACTAACACCGGGGAGCTGTTTTTT.

The chain couples TRBV29-1 to TRBJ2-7; tentative D call: TRBD2 (6 bases). Germline CDR1 reads SQVTM; CDR2 reads ANQGSEA. Trimming took 4 bases from V and 0 from J, leaving 22 bases between them. This CDR3 contains 17 residues. The CDR3 protein is CSVGGDRDPVGSYEQYF. The CDR3 region has the DNA TGCAGCGTTGGGGGGGACCGGGACCCGGTAGGCTCCTACGAGCAGTACTTC.